The T cell receptor beta chain under discussion was sequenced for a study of early T cells in non-severe SARS-CoV-2 infection. Study overall: Whole-blood bulk RNA, unsorted, was sequenced, and chains were unpaired. Notes on the study in general: The VDJdb matching leaned toward anti-spike CD8 responses and overlooked private and CD4 specificities.

cDNA molecules, individually, were tagged with unique molecular identifiers. Each CDR3 protein is one row after TCRdb ran MiXCR on the 5' RACE reads. The sample includes around 63,000 distinct CDR3 sequences, approximately 6.1% seen only once; the top ten take about 3.6%. This CDR3 has 14 amino acids. Trimming cost V 0 bases and J 6 bases, with 7 bases left between them. The germline gives CDR1 SGHRS, CDR2 YFSETQ. At least ten counts were recorded for this clonotype. Its antigen is not known. The sample was whole blood, taken at baseline. The source of this sequence is an adult who was a healthcare worker with PCR-confirmed SARS-CoV-2 infection or an uninfected control (not recorded which). V gene TRBV5-1 combines with J gene TRBJ1-6; TRBD1 is a possible D gene (6 bases). The DNA of the CDR3 is TGCGCCAGCAGCTTGGACAGGGTTAATTCACCCCTCCACTTT. It yields the protein CASSLDRVNSPLHF.